Listed below are T cell receptor beta chains from one sample, sequenced in a study of blood T cell repertoires in COVID-19. Profiled with immunoSEQ multiplex PCR; TCRdb holds only in-frame clones, not every one. The sample contains 200,000 to 250,000 clones, about 85% of which appear only once. The sample comprised peripheral blood. The origin of the receptors is a man in his forties or fifties who had recovered from COVID-19. Both conserved end residues are part of each CDR3. The D gene is left open where the match is weak. The size of a clone is reported for some rows only, either as once, few or many, or as a class for expanded clones.

cdr3_aa cdr3_nt clone_size d_call j_call v_call
CASSPRVPIGVQPQHF TGTGCCAGTAGTCCCCGGGTCCCTATCGGAGTTCAGCCCCAGCATTTT . . TRBJ1-5 TRBV19
CASHPGVSGTYEQYF TGTGCCAGCCACCCTGGGGTTAGCGGTACCTACGAGCAGTACTTC . . TRBJ2-7 TRBV27
CASSVKQGRAFF TGTGCCAGCAGTGTAAAACAGGGTCGAGCTTTCTTT . . TRBJ1-1 TRBV2
CASSFGGGGYGYTF TGCGCCAGCAGCTTCGGGGGCGGGGGCTATGGCTACACCTTC . . TRBJ1-2 TRBV5-1
CASSHGTGGYSYNSPLHF TGCGCCAGCAGCCACGGGACAGGGGGCTACTCCTATAATTCACCCCTCCACTTT . TRBD1 TRBJ1-6 TRBV5-1
CSVDPQRRGGYTF TGCAGCGTTGATCCTCAGCGCCGGGGTGGCTACACCTTC . . TRBJ1-2 TRBV29-1
CASSLYRGENIQYF TGTGCCAGCAGCCTCTACAGGGGTGAAAACATTCAGTACTTC . TRBD1 TRBJ2-4 TRBV16
CASSSGTGAIYGYTF TGTGCCAGCAGTTCCGGGACAGGGGCCATCTATGGCTACACCTTC few TRBD1 TRBJ1-2 TRBV7-7
CASYQEIYNEQFF TGTGCCAGCTATCAGGAAATATACAATGAGCAGTTCTTC . . TRBJ2-1 TRBV6-5
CASSQGLAGFSGANVLTF TGTGCCAGCAGCCAAGGACTAGCGGGGTTCTCTGGGGCCAACGTCCTGACTTTC few TRBD2 TRBJ2-6 TRBV27
CASSNLAGGPLKQFF TGTGCCAGTAGTAATCTAGCGGGAGGGCCTCTTAAGCAGTTCTTC . TRBD2 TRBJ2-1 TRBV19
CASTTLRGNTGELFF TGTGCCAGCACTACCCTCAGGGGAAACACCGGGGAGCTGTTTTTT . . TRBJ2-2 TRBV28
CASSTKRGQQNTEAFF TGTGCCAGCAGCACAAAGAGGGGACAGCAGAACACTGAAGCTTTCTTT . . TRBJ1-1 TRBV21-1
CASSVMGRETLYEQYF TGTGCCAGCAGCGTAATGGGGCGGGAGACACTCTACGAGCAGTACTTC . TRBD2 TRBJ2-7 TRBV9
CASSSRLANTGELFF TGTGCCAGCAGCTCAAGACTAGCGAACACCGGGGAGCTGTTTTTT . . TRBJ2-2 TRBV7-9
CASSRGDEKLFF TGTGCCAGTAGTAGAGGAGATGAAAAACTGTTTTTT . . TRBJ1-4 TRBV19
CASIREGLGEQFF TGTGCCAGCATACGGGAGGGGCTCGGTGAGCAGTTCTTC . TRBD2 TRBJ2-1 TRBV6-5
CASGWSGSSYNEQFF TGTGCCAGCGGTTGGAGCGGGAGCTCCTACAATGAGCAGTTCTTC . TRBD2 TRBJ2-1 TRBV9